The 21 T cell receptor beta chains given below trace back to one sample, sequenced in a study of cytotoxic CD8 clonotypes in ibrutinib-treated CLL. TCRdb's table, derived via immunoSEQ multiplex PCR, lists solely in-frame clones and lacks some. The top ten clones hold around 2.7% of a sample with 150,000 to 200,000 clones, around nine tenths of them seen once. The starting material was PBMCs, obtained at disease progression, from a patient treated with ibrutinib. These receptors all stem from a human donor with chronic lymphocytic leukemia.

The CDR3 loop reads CATRLAPSYNEQFF. CDR3 nucleotide sequence: TGCGCCACCAGACTAGCGCCTTCCTACAATGAGCAGTTCTTC. The rearrangement joins TRBV5-1 to TRBJ2-1; TRBD2 agrees at 8 bases. Germline V gene data show CDR1 as SGHRS and CDR2 as YFSETQ. Unmatched junction bases numbered 6, after V lost 9 bases and J lost 1 base. The CDR3 covers 14 residues.

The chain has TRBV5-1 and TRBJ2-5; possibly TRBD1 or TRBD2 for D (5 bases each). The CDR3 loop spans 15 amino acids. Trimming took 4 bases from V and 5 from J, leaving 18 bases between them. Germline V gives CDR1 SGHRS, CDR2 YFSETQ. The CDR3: CASSGDGYNGETQYF. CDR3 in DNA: TGCGCCAGCAGCGGGGACGGGTACAACGGGGAGACCCAGTACTTC.

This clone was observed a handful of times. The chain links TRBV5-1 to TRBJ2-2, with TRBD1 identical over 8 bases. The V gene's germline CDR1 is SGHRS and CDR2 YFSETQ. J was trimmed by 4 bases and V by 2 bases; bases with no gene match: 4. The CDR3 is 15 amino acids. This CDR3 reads CASSLSRGPTGELFF. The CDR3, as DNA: TGCGCCAGCAGCTTATCCAGGGGGCCCACCGGGGAGCTGTTTTTT.

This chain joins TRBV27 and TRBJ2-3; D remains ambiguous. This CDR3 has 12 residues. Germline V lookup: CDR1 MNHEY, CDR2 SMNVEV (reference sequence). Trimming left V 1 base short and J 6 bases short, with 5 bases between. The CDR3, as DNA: TGTGCCAGCAGTTTATTCGGGGATACGCAGTATTTT. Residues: CASSLFGDTQYF.

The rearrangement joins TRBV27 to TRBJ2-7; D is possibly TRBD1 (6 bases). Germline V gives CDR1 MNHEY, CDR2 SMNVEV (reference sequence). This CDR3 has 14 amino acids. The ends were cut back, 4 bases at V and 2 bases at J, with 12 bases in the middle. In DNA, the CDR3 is TGTGCCAGCAGTTCGCCGGGACATCCCTACGAGCAGTACTTC. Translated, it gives CASSSPGHPYEQYF.

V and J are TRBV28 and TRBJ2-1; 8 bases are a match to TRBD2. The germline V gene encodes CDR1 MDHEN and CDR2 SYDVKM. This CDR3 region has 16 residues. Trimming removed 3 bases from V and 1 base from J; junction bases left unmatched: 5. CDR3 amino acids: CASSFGTSRSYNEQFF. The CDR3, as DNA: TGTGCCAGCAGTTTTGGGACTAGTAGGTCCTACAATGAGCAGTTCTTC.

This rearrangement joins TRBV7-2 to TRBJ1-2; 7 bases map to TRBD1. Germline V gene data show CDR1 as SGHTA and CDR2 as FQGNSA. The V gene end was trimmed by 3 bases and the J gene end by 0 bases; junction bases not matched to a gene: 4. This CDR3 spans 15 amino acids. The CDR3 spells CASSFEQGPNYGYTF. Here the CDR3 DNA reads TGTGCCAGCAGCTTCGAACAGGGGCCTAACTATGGCTACACCTTC.

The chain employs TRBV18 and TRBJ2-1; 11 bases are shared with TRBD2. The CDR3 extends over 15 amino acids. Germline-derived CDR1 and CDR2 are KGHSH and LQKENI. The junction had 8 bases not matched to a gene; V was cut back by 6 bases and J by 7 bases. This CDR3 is CASSHYVAGGNEQFF. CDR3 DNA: TGTGCCAGCTCGCACTACGTAGCGGGAGGGAATGAGCAGTTCTTC. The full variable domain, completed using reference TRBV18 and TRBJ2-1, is NAGVMQNPRHLVRRRGQEARLRCSPMKGHSHVYWYRQLPEEGLKFMVYLQKENIIDESGMPKERFSAEFPKEGPSILRIQQVVRGDSAAYFCASSHYVAGGNEQFFGPGTRLTVL.

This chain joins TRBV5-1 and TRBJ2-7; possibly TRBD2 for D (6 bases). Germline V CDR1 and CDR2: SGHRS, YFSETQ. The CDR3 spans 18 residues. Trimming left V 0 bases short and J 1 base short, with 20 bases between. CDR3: CASSLALGSGGTSYEQYF. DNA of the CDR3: TGCGCCAGCAGCTTGGCCCTGGGGAGTGGAGGGACTTCCTACGAGCAGTACTTC.

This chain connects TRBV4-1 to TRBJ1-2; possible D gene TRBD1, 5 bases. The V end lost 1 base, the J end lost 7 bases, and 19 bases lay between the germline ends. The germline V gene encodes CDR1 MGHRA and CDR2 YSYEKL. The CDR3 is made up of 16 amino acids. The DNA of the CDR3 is TGCGCCAGCAGCCAAGCCGGGGGATTTGGGTCAATTGGCTACACCTTC. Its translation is CASSQAGGFGSIGYTF.

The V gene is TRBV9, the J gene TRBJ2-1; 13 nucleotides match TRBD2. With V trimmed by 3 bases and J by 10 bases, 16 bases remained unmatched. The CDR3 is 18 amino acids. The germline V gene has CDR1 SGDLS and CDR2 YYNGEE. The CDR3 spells CASSALLTPGLAGKEQFF. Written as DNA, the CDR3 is TGTGCCAGCAGCGCACTATTAACACCGGGACTAGCGGGAAAAGAGCAGTTCTTC.

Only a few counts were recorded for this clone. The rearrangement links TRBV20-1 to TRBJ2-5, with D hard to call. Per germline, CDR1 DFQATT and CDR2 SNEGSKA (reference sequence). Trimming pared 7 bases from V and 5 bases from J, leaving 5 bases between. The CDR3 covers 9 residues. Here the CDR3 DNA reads TGCAGTGTCGGGGAGACCCAGTACTTC. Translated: CSVGETQYF.

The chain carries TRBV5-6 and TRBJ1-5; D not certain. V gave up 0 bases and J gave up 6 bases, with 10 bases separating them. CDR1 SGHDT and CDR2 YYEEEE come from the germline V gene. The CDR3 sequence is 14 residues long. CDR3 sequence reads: CASSLAQVGQPQHF. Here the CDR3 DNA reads TGTGCCAGCAGCTTGGCTCAGGTTGGTCAGCCCCAGCATTTT.

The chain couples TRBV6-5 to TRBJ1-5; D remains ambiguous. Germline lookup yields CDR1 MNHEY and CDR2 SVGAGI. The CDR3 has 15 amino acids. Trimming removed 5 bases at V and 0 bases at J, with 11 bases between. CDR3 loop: CASSPGPLSNQPQHF. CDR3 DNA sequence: TGTGCCAGCAGTCCCGGGCCGCTTAGCAATCAGCCCCAGCATTTT.

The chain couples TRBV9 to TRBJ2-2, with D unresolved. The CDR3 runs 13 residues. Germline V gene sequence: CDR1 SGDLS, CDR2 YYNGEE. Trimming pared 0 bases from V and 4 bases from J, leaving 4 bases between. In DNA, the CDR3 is TGTGCCAGCAGCGTAGCCCCCACCGGGGAGCTGTTTTTT. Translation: CASSVAPTGELFF.

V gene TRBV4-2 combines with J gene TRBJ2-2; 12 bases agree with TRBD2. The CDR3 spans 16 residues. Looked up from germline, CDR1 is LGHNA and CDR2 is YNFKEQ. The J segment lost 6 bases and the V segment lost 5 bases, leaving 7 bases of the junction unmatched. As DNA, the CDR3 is TGTGCCAGCAGCTCCGGGGCTAGCGGGAGGGCCGGGGAGCTGTTTTTT. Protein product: CASSSGASGRAGELFF.

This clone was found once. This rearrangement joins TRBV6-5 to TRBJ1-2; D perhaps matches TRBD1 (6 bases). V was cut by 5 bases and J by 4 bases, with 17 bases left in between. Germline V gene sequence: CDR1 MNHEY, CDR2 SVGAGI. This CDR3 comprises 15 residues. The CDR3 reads CASSTGFNNFYGYTF. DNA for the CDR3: TGTGCCAGCAGTACAGGGTTTAATAACTTCTATGGCTACACCTTC.

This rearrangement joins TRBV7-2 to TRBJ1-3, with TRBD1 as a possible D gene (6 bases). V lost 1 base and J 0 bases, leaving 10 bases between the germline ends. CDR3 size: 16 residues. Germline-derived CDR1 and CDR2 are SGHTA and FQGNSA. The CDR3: CASSLGGRHSGNTIYF. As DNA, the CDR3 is TGTGCCAGCAGCTTAGGGGGGCGGCACTCTGGAAACACCATATATTTT. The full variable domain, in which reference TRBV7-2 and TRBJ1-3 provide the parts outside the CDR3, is GAGVSQSPSNKVTEKGKDVELRCDPISGHTALYWYRQSLGQGLEFLIYFQGNSAPDKSGLPSDRFSAERTGGSVSTLTIQRTQQEDSAVYLCASSLGGRHSGNTIYFGEGSWLTVV.

In DNA form, the CDR3 reads TGTGCCAGCAGCTTGGGTGGGCAGGGGGCGTACGAGCAGTACTTC. Translated, it gives CASSLGGQGAYEQYF. V usage is TRBV5-4 and J usage is TRBJ2-7; 8 nucleotides match TRBD1. CDR1 and CDR2 (germline): SGHNT, YYREEE (reference sequence). Trimming at V came to 0 bases and at J to 4 bases, leaving 6 bases not matched to a gene. This CDR3 spans 15 amino acids.

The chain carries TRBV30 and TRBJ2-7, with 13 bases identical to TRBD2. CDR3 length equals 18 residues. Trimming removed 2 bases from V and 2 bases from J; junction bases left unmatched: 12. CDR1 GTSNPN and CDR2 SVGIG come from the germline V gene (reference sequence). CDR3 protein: CAWSPGLAGVGIPYEQYF. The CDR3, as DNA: TGTGCCTGGAGTCCCGGACTAGCGGGAGTGGGGATCCCCTACGAGCAGTACTTC. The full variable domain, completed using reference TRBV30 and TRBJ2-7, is SQTIHQWPATLVQPVGSPLSLECTVEGTSNPNLYWYRQAAGRGLQLLFYSVGIGQISSEVPQNLSASRPQDRQFILSSKKLLLSDSGFYLCAWSPGLAGVGIPYEQYFGPGTRLTVT.

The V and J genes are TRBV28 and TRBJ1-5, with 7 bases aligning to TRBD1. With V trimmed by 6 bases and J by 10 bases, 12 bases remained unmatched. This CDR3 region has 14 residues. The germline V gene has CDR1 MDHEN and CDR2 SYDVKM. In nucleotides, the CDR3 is TGTGCCAGCAGCCTCGACAGGGTTGTAGGACCCCAGCATTTT. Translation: CASSLDRVVGPQHF.